This TCR beta chain stems from a study of T cell repertoires and leukemia-associated antigens (dated by TCRdb to the late 2010s). Background on the whole study: Each sample yielded about 5.1 to 6.6 million read pairs and roughly 3.3 to 5.0 million effective reads, some 16 million effective reads overall. Using in vitro peptide stimulation of healthy T cells, the study sought to determine the antigen recognized by a TCR Vbeta21 clone earlier detected in CML patients. Results and caveats for the whole study, not just this receptor: The antigen specificity and function of the expanded clones were not directly tested, and further investigation of both was required. The four groups showed no significant differences in numbers of Vbeta genes (about 61), Jbeta genes (14), VDJ rearrangements, or unique CDR3s.

Via the germline V gene, CDR1 is KGHSH and CDR2 LQKENI. V is clipped by 1 base and J by 7 bases, and the sequence between their germline boundaries is 10 bases long. From the cysteine up to the phenylalanine, the CDR3 has a length of 13 residues. Only CDR3 DNA remains: 39 bases, in frame from the first base. TRIzol reagent was used to extract total RNA from the cultured T cells. TCRbeta libraries were amplified from RNA using 5' rapid amplification of cDNA ends (5'RACE). Before sequencing, Qubit, an Agilent instrument, and quantitative PCR were used to check library concentration and integrity. Qualified libraries were sequenced on Illumina HiSeq or MiSeq by a commercial service provider. In the source study's methods: TCR sequences in each sample were identified using MiXCR version 1.8.2. For a clone to count as qualified, its CDR3 had to be longer than four amino acids, its nucleotide length had to be in-frame, and the clone could not contain a stop codon. A read containing the complete CDR3 structure was defined as an effective read. RT-PCR with 24 Vbeta primers, GeneScan spectratyping, and Sanger sequencing were used to validate expanded clones. TCRdb took the public reads, trimmed them with fastp at Q25, ran MiXCR for clone calling and kept in-frame beta chains. A single entry per CDR3 protein holds the most common genes and DNA from its merged rows. The V and J calls, along with clone size, are taken from TCRdb and not from the paper's own processing. Within this sample are 8,000 to 10,000 distinct CDR3 sequences, with less than 55% of them counted one time only. The ten largest make up around 58% of the sample.

This clonotype was observed many times. Its target antigen remains unknown. Per-nucleotide qualities are absent, and no much larger clonotype sits a single base away. CD3+ T cells were initially rested overnight at roughly 2.5 million cells/mL in RPMI 1640 lacking fetal bovine serum. Following the manufacturer's instructions, MACS immunomagnetic beads were used to pull CD3+ T cells out of the PBMCs. The chain couples TRBV18 to TRBJ1-2, and TRBD1 may be the D gene, going by 5 matching bases. The receptor's source is a female donor in good health. Sequencing was performed on CD3+ T cells sorted from blood and cultured. DNA sequence: TGTGCCAGCTCACCACTCGGGGCAGGTGGCTACACCTTC. This gives the protein CASSPLGAGGYTF.